The clone carrying this TCR beta chain has only a few counts. TCRdb recomputed calls from the 5' RACE reads with MiXCR, one row per CDR3 protein. Among hundreds of thousands of distinct CDR3 sequences, 20% to 25% were seen once, and the ten largest hold 4% to 4.5%. CDR1 and CDR2 (germline): DFQATT, SNEGSKA (reference sequence). CDR3 length: 14 amino acids. J gave up 5 bases and V 6 bases, and 8 bases lay outside the gene matches. These data originate in a study of identical twins. These data are also associated with another study on T cells expressing NK-cell markers.

The sequenced material came from PBMCs. The J gene is TRBJ2-5, the V gene TRBV20-1, with 11 bases that match TRBD1. The clonotype was recovered from a woman aged 18-29 years in good health. The CDR3 protein is CSAQDRGRGETQYF. CDR3 nucleotide sequence: TGCAGTGCCCAGGACAGGGGGCGCGGGGAGACCCAGTACTTC.